Reported below is one TCR beta chain. Its antigen is currently unknown. The sample originates from a study of blood T cells in healthy people across ages. General observations from the study: TCR beta diversity correlated strongly with naive T cell percentage. Leaving the PBMCs unsorted stopped any conclusive comparison of naive versus antigen-experienced cells. There were more naive CD4+ cells and higher diversity in long-lived donors than in aged donors.

This CDR3 is built from 15 residues. Germline lookup yields CDR1 MDHEN and CDR2 SYDVKM. V gave up 4 bases and J gave up 1 base, with 13 bases separating them. For the second PCR, which ran for about 6 to 11 cycles, a sample-barcoded 5' primer and a J-beta primer mix were used. Researchers report that each sample yielded at least 3 million CDR3-containing paired-end reads. One entry per CDR3 protein results from TCRdb running MiXCR on the 5' RACE reads. Of roughly 2 million distinct CDR3 sequences listed, roughly 50% are singletons. This TCR was recovered from a woman in her forties in good health. The sample consisted of blood. The chain carries TRBV28 and TRBJ1-1, with D unclear. DNA for the CDR3: TGTGCCAGCAGTTCCGGAGAATTTTCGAACACTGAAGCTTTCTTT. Protein: CASSSGEFSNTEAFF.